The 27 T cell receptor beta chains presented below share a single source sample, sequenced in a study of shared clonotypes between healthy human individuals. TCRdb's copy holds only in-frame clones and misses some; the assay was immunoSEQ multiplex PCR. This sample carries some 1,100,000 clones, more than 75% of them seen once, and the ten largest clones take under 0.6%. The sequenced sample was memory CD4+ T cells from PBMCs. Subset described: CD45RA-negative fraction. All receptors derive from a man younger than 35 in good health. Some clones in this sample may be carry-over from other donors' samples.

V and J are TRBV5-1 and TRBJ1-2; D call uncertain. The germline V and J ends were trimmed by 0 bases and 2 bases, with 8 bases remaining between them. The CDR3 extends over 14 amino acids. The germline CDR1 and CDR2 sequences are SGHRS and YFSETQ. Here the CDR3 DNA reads TGCGCCAGCAGCTTGGTCCCAGGAAACTATGGCTACACCTTC. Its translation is CASSLVPGNYGYTF.

The CDR3 sequence: CASRPGEGAGTGELFF. CDR3 DNA sequence: TGTGCCAGCAGACCCGGGGAGGGGGCAGGAACCGGGGAGCTGTTTTTT. V and J are TRBV5-4 and TRBJ2-2; D possibly uses TRBD1 or TRBD2 (7 bases each). The CDR3 loop spans 16 amino acids. Per germline, CDR1 SGHNT and CDR2 YYREEE (reference sequence). V lost 5 bases to trimming and J lost 5 bases, with 19 bases between them. Using reference TRBV5-4 and TRBJ2-2 for the parts outside the CDR3, the full variable domain is ETGVTQSPTHLIKTRGQQVTLRCSSQSGHNTVSWYQQALGQGPQFIFQYYREEENGRGNFPPRFSGLQFPNYSSELNVNALELDDSALYLCASRPGEGAGTGELFFGEGSRLTVL.

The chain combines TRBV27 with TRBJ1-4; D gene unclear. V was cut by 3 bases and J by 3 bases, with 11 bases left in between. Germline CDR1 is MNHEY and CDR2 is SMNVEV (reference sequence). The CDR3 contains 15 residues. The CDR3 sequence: CASSFIYASNEKLFF. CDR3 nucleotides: TGTGCCAGCAGTTTTATCTACGCCTCTAATGAAAAACTGTTTTTT.

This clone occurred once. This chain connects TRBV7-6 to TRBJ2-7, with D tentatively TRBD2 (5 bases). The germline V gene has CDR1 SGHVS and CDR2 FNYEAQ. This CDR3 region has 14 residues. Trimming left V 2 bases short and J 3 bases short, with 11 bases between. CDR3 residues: CASSLKSSDYEQYF. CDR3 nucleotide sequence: TGTGCCAGCAGCTTAAAAAGTAGCGACTACGAGCAGTACTTC.

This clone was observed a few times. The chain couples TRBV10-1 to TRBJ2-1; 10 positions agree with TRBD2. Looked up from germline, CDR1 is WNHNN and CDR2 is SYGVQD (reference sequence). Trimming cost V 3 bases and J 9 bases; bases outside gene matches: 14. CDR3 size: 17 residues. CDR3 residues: CASSELVSSGSGGEQFF. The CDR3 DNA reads TGCGCCAGCAGTGAATTAGTTTCTAGCGGGAGTGGTGGTGAGCAGTTCTTC.

The CDR3 here is CASGRQGYGYTF. The CDR3 DNA follows: TGTGCCAGCGGAAGACAGGGCTATGGCTACACCTTC. The chain carries TRBV28 and TRBJ1-2; 7 nucleotides match TRBD1. CDR3 length equals 12 residues. J lost 4 bases, V lost 8 bases, and 4 bases had no gene match. CDR1 and CDR2 (germline): MDHEN, SYDVKM.

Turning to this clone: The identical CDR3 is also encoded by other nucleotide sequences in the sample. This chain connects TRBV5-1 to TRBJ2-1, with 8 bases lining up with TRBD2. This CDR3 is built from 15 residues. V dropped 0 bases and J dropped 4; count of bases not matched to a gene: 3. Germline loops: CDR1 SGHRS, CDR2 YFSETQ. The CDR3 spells CASSLVAGLYNEQFF. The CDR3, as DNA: TGCGCCAGCAGCTTGGTAGCGGGATTATACAATGAGCAGTTCTTC.

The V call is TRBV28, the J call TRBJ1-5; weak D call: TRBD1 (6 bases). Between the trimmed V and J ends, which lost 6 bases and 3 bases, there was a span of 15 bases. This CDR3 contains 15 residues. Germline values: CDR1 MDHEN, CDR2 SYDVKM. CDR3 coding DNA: TGTGCCAGCAGGTCGCTAGGGGGAAACAATCAGCCCCAGCATTTT. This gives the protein CASRSLGGNNQPQHF.

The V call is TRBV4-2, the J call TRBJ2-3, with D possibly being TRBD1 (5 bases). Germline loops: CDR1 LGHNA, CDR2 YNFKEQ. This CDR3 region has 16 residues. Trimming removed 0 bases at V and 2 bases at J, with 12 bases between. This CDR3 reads CASSQEVAGHTDTQYF. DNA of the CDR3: TGTGCCAGCAGCCAAGAAGTGGCAGGGCACACAGATACGCAGTATTTT.

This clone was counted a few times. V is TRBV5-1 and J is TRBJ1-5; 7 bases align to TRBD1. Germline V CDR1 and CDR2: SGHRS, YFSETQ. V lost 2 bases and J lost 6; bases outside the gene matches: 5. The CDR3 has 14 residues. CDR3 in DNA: TGCGCCAGCAGCTTCGGACAGGTCGGTCAGCCCCAGCATTTT. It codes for CASSFGQVGQPQHF.

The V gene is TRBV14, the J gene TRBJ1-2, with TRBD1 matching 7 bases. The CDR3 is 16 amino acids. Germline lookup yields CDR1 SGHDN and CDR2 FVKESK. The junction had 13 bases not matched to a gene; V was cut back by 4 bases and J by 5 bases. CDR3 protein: CASSPTDRPYGYGYTF. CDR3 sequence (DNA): TGTGCCAGCAGCCCTACGGACAGGCCATACGGGTATGGCTACACCTTC.

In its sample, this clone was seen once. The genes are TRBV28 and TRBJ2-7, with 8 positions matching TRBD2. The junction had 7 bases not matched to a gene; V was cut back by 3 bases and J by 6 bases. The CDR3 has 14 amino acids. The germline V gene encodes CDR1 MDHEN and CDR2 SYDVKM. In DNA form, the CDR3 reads TGTGCCAGCAGTTTGGTGGGACTAGGTCCCGAGCAGTACTTC. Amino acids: CASSLVGLGPEQYF. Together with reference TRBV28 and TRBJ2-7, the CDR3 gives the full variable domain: DVKVTQSSRYLVKRTGEKVFLECVQDMDHENMFWYRQDPGLGLRLIYFSYDVKMKEKGDIPEGYSVSREKKERFSLILESASTNQTSMYLCASSLVGLGPEQYFGPGTRLTVT.

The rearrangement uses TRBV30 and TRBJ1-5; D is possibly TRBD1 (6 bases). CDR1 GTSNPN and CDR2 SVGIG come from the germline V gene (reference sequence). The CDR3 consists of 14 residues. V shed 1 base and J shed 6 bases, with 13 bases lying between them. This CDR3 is CAWSDGGGAQPQHF. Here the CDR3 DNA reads TGTGCCTGGAGTGATGGTGGGGGGGCTCAGCCCCAGCATTTT.

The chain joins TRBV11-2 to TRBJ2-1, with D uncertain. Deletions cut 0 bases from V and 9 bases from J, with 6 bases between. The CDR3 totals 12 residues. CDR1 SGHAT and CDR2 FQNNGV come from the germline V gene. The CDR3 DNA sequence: TGTGCCAGCAGCTTAGATTCCGGTGAGCAGTTCTTC. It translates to CASSLDSGEQFF.

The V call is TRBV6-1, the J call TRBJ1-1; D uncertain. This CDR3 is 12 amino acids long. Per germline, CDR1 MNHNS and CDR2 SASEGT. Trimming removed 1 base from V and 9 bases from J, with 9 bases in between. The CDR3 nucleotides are TGTGCCAGCAGTGAAGTGTCAGTAAAAGCTTTCTTT. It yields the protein CASSEVSVKAFF.

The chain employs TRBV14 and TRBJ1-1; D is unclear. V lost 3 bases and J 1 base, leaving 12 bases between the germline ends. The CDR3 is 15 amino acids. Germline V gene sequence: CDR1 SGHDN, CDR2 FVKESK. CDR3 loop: CASSQDVGENTEAFF. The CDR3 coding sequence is TGTGCCAGCAGCCAGGACGTTGGGGAGAACACTGAAGCTTTCTTT.

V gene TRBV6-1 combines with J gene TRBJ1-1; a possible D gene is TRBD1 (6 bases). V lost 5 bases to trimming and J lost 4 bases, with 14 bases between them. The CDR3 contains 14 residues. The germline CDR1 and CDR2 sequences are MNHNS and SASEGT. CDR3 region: CASSLWEGGTEAFF. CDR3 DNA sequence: TGTGCCAGCAGTCTGTGGGAAGGGGGCACTGAAGCTTTCTTT.

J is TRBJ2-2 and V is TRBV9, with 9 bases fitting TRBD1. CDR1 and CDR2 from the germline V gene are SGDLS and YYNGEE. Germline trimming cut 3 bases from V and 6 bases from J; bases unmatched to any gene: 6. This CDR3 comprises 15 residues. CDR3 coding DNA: TGTGCCAGCAGCGCCCACGGGGACAGGGCCGGGGAGCTGTTTTTT. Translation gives CASSAHGDRAGELFF.

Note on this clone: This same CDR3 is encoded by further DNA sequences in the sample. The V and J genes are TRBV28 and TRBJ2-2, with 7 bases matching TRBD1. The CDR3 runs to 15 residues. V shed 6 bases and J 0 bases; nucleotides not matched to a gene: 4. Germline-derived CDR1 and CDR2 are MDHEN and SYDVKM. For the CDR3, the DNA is TGTGCCAGCAGGCGACAGGGCGCGAACACCGGGGAGCTGTTTTTT. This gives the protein CASRRQGANTGELFF. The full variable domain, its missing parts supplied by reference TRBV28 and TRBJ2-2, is DVKVTQSSRYLVKRTGEKVFLECVQDMDHENMFWYRQDPGLGLRLIYFSYDVKMKEKGDIPEGYSVSREKKERFSLILESASTNQTSMYLCASRRQGANTGELFFGEGSRLTVL.

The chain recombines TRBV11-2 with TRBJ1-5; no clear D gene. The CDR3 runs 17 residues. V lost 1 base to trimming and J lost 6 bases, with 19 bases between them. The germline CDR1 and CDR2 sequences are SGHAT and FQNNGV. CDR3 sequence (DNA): TGTGCCAGCAGCTTAGGGACCGGGGTAGGGCGGGGTCAGCCCCAGCATTTT. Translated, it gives CASSLGTGVGRGQPQHF.

The CDR3 loop reads CASSLGGDGEKLFF. The CDR3 bases are TGTGCCAGCAGCCTGGGGGGAGATGGTGAAAAACTGTTTTTT. This sequence joins TRBV7-2 and TRBJ1-4; D is possibly TRBD1 (5 bases). The CDR3 loop spans 14 amino acids. Germline CDR1 is SGHTA and CDR2 is FQGNSA. V was clipped by 5 bases and J by 7 bases, with 14 bases between them.

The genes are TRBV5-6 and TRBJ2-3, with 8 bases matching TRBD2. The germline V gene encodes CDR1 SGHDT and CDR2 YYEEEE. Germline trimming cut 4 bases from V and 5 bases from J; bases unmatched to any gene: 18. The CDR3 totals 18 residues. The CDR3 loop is CASSPGGGHYKSGDTQYF. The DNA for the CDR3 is TGTGCCAGCAGCCCCGGGGGGGGGCACTATAAGTCGGGAGATACGCAGTATTTT. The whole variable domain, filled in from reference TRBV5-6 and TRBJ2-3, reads DAGVTQSPTHLIKTRGQQVTLRCSPKSGHDTVSWYQQALGQGPQFIFQYYEEEERQRGNFPDRFSGHQFPNYSSELNVNALLLGDSALYLCASSPGGGHYKSGDTQYFGPGTRLTVL.

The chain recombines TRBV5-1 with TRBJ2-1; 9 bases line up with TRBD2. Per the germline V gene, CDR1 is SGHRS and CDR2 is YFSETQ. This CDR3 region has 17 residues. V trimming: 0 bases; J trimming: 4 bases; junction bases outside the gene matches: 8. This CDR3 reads CASSLGLAGRDYNEQFF. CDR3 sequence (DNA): TGCGCCAGCAGCTTGGGTCTAGCGGGGAGAGATTACAATGAGCAGTTCTTC. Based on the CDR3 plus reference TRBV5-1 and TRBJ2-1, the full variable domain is KAGVTQTPRYLIKTRGQQVTLSCSPISGHRSVSWYQQTPGQGLQFLFEYFSETQRNKGNFPGRFSGRQFSNSRSEMNVSTLELGDSALYLCASSLGLAGRDYNEQFFGPGTRLTVL.

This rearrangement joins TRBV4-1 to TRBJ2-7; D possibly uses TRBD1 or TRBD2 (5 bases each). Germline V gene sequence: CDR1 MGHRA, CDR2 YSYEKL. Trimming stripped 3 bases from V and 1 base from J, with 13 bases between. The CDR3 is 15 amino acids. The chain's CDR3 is CASSQAPGTSYEQYF. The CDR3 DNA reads TGCGCCAGCAGCCAGGCCCCCGGGACGTCCTACGAGCAGTACTTC.

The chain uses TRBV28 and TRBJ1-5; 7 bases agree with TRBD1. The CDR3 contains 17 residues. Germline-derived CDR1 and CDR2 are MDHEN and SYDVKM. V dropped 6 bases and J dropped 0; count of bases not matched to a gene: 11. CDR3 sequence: CASRVDRDGPSNQPQHF. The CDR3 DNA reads TGTGCCAGCAGGGTTGACAGGGACGGTCCTAGCAATCAGCCCCAGCATTTT.

CDR3 nucleotides: TGCGCCAGCAGCTTTACCGGGGACAACTATGGCTACACCTTC. This sequence encodes CASSFTGDNYGYTF. The chain has TRBV5-1 and TRBJ1-2; D possibly corresponds to TRBD1 (5 bases). Germline V lookup: CDR1 SGHRS, CDR2 YFSETQ. Trimming took off 2 bases at V and 2 bases at J, with 10 bases between the two ends. The CDR3 length is 14 residues.

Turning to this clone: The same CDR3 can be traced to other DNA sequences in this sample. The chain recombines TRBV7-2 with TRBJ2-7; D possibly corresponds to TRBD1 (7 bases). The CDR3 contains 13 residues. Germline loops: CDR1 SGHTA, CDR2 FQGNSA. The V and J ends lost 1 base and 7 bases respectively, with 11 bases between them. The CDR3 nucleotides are TGTGCCAGCAGCTTAGGACAGGGAGGTGAGCAGTACTTC. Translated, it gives CASSLGQGGEQYF.